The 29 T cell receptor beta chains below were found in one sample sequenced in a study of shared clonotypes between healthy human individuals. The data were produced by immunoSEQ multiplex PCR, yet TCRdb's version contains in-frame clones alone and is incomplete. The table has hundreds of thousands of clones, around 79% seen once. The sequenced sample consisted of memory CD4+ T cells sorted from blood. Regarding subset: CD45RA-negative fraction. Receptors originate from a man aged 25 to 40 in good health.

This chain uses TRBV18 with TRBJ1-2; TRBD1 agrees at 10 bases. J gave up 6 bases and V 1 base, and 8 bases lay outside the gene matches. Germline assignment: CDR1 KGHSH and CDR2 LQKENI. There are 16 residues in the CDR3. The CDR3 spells CASSPQPPGQGHGYTF. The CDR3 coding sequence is TGTGCCAGCTCACCACAGCCACCGGGACAGGGGCATGGCTACACCTTC. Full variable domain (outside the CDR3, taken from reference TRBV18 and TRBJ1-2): NAGVMQNPRHLVRRRGQEARLRCSPMKGHSHVYWYRQLPEEGLKFMVYLQKENIIDESGMPKERFSAEFPKEGPSILRIQQVVRGDSAAYFCASSPQPPGQGHGYTFGSGTRLTVV.

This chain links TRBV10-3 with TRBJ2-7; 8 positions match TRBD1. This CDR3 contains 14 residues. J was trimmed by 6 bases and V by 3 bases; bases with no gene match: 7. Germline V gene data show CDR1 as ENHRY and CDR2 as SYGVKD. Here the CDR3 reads CAISDYGQGVEQYF. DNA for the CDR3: TGTGCCATCAGTGACTACGGACAGGGTGTCGAGCAGTACTTC.

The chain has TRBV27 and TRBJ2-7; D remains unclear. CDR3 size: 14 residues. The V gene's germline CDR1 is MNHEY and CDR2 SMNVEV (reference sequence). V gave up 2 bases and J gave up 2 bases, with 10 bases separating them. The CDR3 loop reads CASSLRPGAYEQYF. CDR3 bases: TGTGCCAGCAGTTTACGTCCAGGAGCCTACGAGCAGTACTTC.

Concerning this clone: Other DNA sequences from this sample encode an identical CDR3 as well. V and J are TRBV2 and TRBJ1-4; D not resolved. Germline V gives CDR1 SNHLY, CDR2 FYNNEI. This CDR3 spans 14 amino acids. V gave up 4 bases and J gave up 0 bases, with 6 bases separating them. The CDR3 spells CASSVRATNEKLFF. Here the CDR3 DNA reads TGTGCCAGCAGTGTTCGTGCAACTAATGAAAAACTGTTTTTT.

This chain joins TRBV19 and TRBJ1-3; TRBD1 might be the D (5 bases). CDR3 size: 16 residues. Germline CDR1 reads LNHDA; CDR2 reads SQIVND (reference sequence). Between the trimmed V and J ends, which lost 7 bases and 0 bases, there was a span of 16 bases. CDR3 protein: CASTTGRDGSGNTIYF. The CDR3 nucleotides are TGTGCCAGTACCACCGGCCGGGACGGCTCTGGAAACACCATATATTTT.

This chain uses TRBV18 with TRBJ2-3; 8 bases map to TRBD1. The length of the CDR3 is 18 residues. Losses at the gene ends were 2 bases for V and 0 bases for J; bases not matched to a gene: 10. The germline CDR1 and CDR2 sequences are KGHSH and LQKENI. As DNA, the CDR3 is TGTGCCAGCTCACCAATCCCTAGGACAGGGACTAGCACAGATACGCAGTATTTT. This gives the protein CASSPIPRTGTSTDTQYF.

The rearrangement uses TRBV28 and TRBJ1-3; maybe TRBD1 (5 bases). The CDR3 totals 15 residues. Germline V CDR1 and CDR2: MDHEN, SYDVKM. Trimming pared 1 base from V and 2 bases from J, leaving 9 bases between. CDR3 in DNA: TGTGCCAGCAGTTTATACCAGGGACCTGGAAACACCATATATTTT. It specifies CASSLYQGPGNTIYF. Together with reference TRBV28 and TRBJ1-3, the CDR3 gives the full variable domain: DVKVTQSSRYLVKRTGEKVFLECVQDMDHENMFWYRQDPGLGLRLIYFSYDVKMKEKGDIPEGYSVSREKKERFSLILESASTNQTSMYLCASSLYQGPGNTIYFGEGSWLTVV.

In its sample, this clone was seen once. The DNA for the CDR3 is TGTGCCAGCACCCTGATGACAGGGGGCAGGGACACTGAAGCTTTCTTT. Amino acids: CASTLMTGGRDTEAFF. The rearrangement joins TRBV28 to TRBJ1-1; 10 nucleotides line up with TRBD1. The trim removed 7 bases at V and 3 bases at J, leaving 11 bases unmatched. Germline CDR1 reads MDHEN; CDR2 reads SYDVKM. This CDR3 contains 16 residues.

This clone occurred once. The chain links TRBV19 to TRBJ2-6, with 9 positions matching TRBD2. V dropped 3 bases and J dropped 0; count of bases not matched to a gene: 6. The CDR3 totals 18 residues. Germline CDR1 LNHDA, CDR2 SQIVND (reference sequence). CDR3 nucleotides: TGTGCCAGTAGTATTAGACTAGCGGTATTCTCTGGGGCCAACGTCCTGACTTTC. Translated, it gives CASSIRLAVFSGANVLTF.

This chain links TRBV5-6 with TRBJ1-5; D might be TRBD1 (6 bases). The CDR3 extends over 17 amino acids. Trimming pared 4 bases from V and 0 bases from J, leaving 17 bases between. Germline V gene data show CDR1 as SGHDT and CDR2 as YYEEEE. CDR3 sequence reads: CASSRTGTWYSNQPQHF. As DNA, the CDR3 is TGTGCCAGCAGCCGTACAGGGACATGGTATAGCAATCAGCCCCAGCATTTT.

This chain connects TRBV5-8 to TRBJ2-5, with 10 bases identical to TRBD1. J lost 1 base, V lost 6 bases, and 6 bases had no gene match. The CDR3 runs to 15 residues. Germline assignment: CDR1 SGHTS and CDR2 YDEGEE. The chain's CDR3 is CASNQDRGIQETQYF. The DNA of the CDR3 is TGTGCCAGCAACCAGGACAGGGGGATCCAAGAGACCCAGTACTTC.

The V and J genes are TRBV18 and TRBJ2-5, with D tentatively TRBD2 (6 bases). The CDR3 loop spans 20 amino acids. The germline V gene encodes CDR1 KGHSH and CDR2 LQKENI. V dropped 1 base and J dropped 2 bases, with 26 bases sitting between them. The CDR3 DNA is TGTGCCAGCTCACCACTGCCCCCGCAGGCGGGAAGTCAGGGACAAGAGACCCAGTACTTC. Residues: CASSPLPPQAGSQGQETQYF.

The chain's CDR3 is CASSPGSGTAPGNTIYF. In nucleotides, the CDR3 is TGTGCCAGCTCCCCCGGATCCGGGACAGCCCCTGGAAACACCATATATTTT. This sequence joins TRBV18 and TRBJ1-3, with 7 positions matching TRBD1. This CDR3 contains 17 residues. The junction had 13 bases not matched to a gene; V was cut back by 6 bases and J by 2 bases. Germline CDR1 reads KGHSH; CDR2 reads LQKENI.

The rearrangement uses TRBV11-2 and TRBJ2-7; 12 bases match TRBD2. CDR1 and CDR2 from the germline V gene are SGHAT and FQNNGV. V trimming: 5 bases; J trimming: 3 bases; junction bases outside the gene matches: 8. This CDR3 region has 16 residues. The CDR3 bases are TGTGCCAGCAGCCTCGGACTAGCGGGATTGGGCTACGAGCAGTACTTC. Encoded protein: CASSLGLAGLGYEQYF.

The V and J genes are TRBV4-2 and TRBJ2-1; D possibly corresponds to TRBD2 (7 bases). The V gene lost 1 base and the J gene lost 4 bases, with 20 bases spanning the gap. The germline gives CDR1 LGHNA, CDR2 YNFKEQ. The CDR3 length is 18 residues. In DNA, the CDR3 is TGTGCCAGCAGCCAAGTCGGAAGGGTGGGAGGGGGGTACAATGAGCAGTTCTTC. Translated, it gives CASSQVGRVGGGYNEQFF.

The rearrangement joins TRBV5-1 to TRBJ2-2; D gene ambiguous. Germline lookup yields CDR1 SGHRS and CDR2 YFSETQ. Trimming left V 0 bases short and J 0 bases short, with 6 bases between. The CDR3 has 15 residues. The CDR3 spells CASSLEVANTGELFF. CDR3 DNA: TGCGCCAGCAGCTTGGAAGTAGCGAACACCGGGGAGCTGTTTTTT.

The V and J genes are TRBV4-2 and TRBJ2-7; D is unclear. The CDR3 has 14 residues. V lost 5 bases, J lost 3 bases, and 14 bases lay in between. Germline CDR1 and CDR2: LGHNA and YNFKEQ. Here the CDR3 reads CASSSDLGIYEQYF. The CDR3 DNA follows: TGTGCCAGCAGCTCAGATCTAGGAATCTACGAGCAGTACTTC.

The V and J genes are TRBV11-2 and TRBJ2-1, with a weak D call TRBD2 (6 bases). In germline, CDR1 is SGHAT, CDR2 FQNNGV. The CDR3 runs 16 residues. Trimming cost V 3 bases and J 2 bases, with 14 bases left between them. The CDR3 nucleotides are TGTGCCAGCAGCTTGGGGACTGGGGGAGCCTACAATGAGCAGTTCTTC. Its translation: CASSLGTGGAYNEQFF. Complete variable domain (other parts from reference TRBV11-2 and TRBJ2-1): EAGVAQSPRYKIIEKRQSVAFWCNPISGHATLYWYQQILGQGPKLLIQFQNNGVVDDSQLPKDRFSAERLKGVDSTLKIQPAKLEDSAVYLCASSLGTGGAYNEQFFGPGTRLTVL.

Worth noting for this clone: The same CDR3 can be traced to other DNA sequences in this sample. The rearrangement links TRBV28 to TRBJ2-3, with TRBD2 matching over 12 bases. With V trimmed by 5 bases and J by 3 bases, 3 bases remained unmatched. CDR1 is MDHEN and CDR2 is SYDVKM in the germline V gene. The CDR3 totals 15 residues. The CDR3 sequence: CASSLAGGPTDTQYF. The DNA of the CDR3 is TGTGCCAGCAGTCTAGCGGGAGGGCCGACAGATACGCAGTATTTT.

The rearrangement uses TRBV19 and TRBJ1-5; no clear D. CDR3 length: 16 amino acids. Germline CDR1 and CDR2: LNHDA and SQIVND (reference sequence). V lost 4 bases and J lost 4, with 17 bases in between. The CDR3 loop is CASSSGVGSPNQPQHF. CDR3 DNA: TGTGCCAGTAGTAGTGGAGTGGGCAGCCCGAATCAGCCCCAGCATTTT.

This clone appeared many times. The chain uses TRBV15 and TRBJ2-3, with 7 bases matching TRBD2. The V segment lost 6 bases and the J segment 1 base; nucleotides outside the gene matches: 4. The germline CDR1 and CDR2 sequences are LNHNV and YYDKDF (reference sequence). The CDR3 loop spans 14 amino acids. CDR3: CATRVGGGTDTQYF. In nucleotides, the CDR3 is TGTGCCACCAGGGTGGGGGGGGGCACAGATACGCAGTATTTT.

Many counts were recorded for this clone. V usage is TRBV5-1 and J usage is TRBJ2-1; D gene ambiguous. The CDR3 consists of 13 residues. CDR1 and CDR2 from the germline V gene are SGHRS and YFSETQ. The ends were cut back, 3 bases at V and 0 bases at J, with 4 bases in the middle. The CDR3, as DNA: TGCGCCAGCAGCTACAGCTCCTACAATGAGCAGTTCTTC. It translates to CASSYSSYNEQFF.

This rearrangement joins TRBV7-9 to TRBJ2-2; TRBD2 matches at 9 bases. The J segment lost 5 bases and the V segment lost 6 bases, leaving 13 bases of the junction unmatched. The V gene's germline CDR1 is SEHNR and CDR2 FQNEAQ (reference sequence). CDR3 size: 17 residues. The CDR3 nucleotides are TGTGCCAGCAGGTCCTCTAGCGGGGACCCCTCAACCGGGGAGCTGTTTTTT. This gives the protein CASRSSSGDPSTGELFF.

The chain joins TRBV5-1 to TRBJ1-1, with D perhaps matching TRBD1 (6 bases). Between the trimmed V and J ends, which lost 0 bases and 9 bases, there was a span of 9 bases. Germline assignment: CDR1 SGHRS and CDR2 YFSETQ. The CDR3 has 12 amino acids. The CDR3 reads CASSLAGGQAFF. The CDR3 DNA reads TGCGCCAGCAGCTTGGCGGGGGGGCAAGCTTTCTTT.

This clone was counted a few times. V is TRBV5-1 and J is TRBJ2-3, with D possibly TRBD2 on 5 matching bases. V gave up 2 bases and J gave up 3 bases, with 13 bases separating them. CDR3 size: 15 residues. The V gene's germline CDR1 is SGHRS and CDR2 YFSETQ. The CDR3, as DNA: TGCGCCAGCAGCTTCCGGGATCGGAGGACAGATACGCAGTATTTT. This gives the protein CASSFRDRRTDTQYF.

The CDR3 region is CASSPGHPPGAKNIQYF. The CDR3, as DNA: TGTGCCAGCAGCCCGGGACACCCTCCGGGAGCCAAAAACATTCAGTACTTC. This rearrangement joins TRBV7-2 to TRBJ2-4, with D possibly matching TRBD1 (6 bases). CDR1 is SGHTA, CDR2 FQGNSA, per germline. The CDR3 is made up of 17 amino acids. The V end lost 5 bases, the J end lost 0 bases, and 17 bases lay between the germline ends.

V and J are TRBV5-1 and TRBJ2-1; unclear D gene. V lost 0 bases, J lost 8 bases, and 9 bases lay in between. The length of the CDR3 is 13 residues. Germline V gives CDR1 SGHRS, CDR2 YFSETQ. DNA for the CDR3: TGCGCCAGCAGCTTGGCCAAGTCGTATGAGCAGTTCTTC. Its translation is CASSLAKSYEQFF.

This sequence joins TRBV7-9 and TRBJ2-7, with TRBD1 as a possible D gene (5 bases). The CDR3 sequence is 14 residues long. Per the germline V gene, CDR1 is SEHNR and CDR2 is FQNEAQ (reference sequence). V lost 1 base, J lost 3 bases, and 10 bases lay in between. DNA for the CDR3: TGTGCCAGCAGCTTAGGGGGCAGGTTCTACGAGCAGTACTTC. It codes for CASSLGGRFYEQYF.

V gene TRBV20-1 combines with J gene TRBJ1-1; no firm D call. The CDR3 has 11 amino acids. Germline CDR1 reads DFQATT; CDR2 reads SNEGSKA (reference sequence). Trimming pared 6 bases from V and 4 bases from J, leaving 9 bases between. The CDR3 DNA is TGCAGTGCAGGACCCGTCACTGAAGCTTTCTTT. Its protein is CSAGPVTEAFF.